The next 15 T cell receptor beta chains were all read from a single sample in a study of T cell responses to AZD1222 COVID-19 vaccine (dated by TCRdb to the early 2020s). The label giving this sample's time point can be read as: about 28 days (+/-7) after the second vaccine dose. To prepare the library, the immunoSEQ multiplex PCR assay was applied. TCRdb took this table from immuneACCESS and kept in-frame rearrangements with V and J called. Such tables lack part of the clones; where checked against another copy, unresolved V genes explain under half of the gap, and the rest is unexplained. Across this sample there are 65,000 to 70,000 clones, with approximately 83% seen only once. 5.5% to 8% of the sample is taken by the ten largest. Material: peripheral blood, obtained 28 days after the second AZD1222 dose. All receptors derive from an adult who received the AZD1222 COVID-19 vaccine.

The chain carries TRBV18 and TRBJ2-3; D is ambiguous. Trimming removed 3 bases at V and 3 bases at J, with 10 bases between. Germline V CDR1 and CDR2: KGHSH, LQKENI. The CDR3 runs to 14 residues. Here the CDR3 DNA reads TGTGCCAGCTCACCCCCATCCTTTACAGATACGCAGTATTTT. As protein: CASSPPSFTDTQYF.

The V and J genes are TRBV14 and TRBJ2-3; a possible D gene is TRBD1 (5 bases). The V end lost 1 base, the J end lost 2 bases, and 7 bases lay between the germline ends. Germline lookup yields CDR1 SGHDN and CDR2 FVKESK. CDR3 size: 14 residues. CDR3: CASSQGTPTDTQYF. DNA of the CDR3: TGTGCCAGCAGCCAAGGGACACCCACAGATACGCAGTATTTT.

The CDR3 sequence: CASSREGVYLAKNIQYF. CDR3 DNA sequence: TGTGCCAGCAGCCGAGAGGGTGTCTACTTAGCCAAAAACATTCAGTACTTC. The V and J genes are TRBV5-5 and TRBJ2-4, with D tentatively TRBD2 (5 bases). Germline values: CDR1 SGHKS, CDR2 YYEKEE (reference sequence). This CDR3 region has 17 residues. Trimming cost V 4 bases and J 0 bases, with 17 bases left between them.

V gene TRBV6-2 or TRBV6-3 combines with J gene TRBJ1-5; no clear D gene. The CDR3 is 15 amino acids. V was pared by 5 bases and J by 0 bases, with 11 bases between. CDR1 MNHEY and CDR2 SVGEGT come from the germline V gene. The DNA for the CDR3 is TGTGCCAGCAGTCGGCGGGGATATAGCAATCAGCCCCAGCATTTT. It encodes CASSRRGYSNQPQHF.

In DNA, the CDR3 is TGCGCCAGCAGTGAGAGTTTGGCCTCACCCCTCCACTTT. Translating it yields CASSESLASPLHF. The V gene is TRBV10-1, the J gene TRBJ1-6; D call uncertain. The CDR3 has 13 residues. Trimming removed 2 bases at V and 10 bases at J, with 9 bases between. Per the germline V gene, CDR1 is WNHNN and CDR2 is SYGVQD (reference sequence).

The chain combines TRBV7-6 with TRBJ2-1; unclear D gene. V was shortened by 1 base and J by 2 bases, with 12 bases between the two germline ends. The germline CDR1 and CDR2 sequences are SGHVS and FNYEAQ. The CDR3 runs to 16 residues. This chain's CDR3 is CASSLVTAETYNEQFF. The CDR3 DNA reads TGTGCCAGCAGCTTAGTGACGGCAGAGACCTACAATGAGCAGTTCTTC.

The chain couples TRBV7-8 to TRBJ1-1; D ambiguous. The CDR3 consists of 11 residues. V was pared by 3 bases and J by 4 bases, with 3 bases between. Germline V gene lookup returns CDR1 SGHVS and CDR2 FQNEAQ. CDR3 sequence: CASSLTTEAFF. The CDR3 DNA follows: TGTGCCAGCAGCTTGACCACTGAAGCTTTCTTT.

This chain joins TRBV9 and TRBJ2-1; D remains ambiguous. Germline loops: CDR1 SGDLS, CDR2 YYNGEE. Trimming removed 0 bases at V and 9 bases at J, with 4 bases between. The CDR3 covers 11 residues. The CDR3 coding sequence is TGTGCCAGCAGCGTAGGGACTGAGCAGTTCTTC. Translated, it gives CASSVGTEQFF.

The chain is built from TRBV18 and TRBJ2-6, with 10 bases fitting TRBD2. Losses at the gene ends were 3 bases for V and 0 bases for J; bases not matched to a gene: 11. Per germline, CDR1 KGHSH and CDR2 LQKENI. The CDR3 is 20 amino acids. CDR3 bases: TGTGCCAGCTCACCTTTTGTCCTAGCGGGGGCCGACTCTGGGGCCAACGTCCTGACTTTC. This codes for CASSPFVLAGADSGANVLTF.

The genes are TRBV4-1 and TRBJ1-5; TRBD1 agrees at 7 bases. The CDR3 contains 15 residues. The V segment lost 5 bases and the J segment 1 base; nucleotides outside the gene matches: 5. Per the germline V gene, CDR1 is MGHRA and CDR2 is YSYEKL. The CDR3 nucleotides read TGCGCCAGCAGCAACAGGGGTTTAAGCAATCAGCCCCAGCATTTT. Residues: CASSNRGLSNQPQHF.

Within the sample, this clone is medium-sized. V gene TRBV7-8 combines with J gene TRBJ1-4; no reliable D call. Trimming removed 0 bases at V and 10 bases at J, with 21 bases between. The CDR3 covers 17 residues. CDR1 and CDR2 (germline): SGHVS, FQNEAQ. The CDR3 bases are TGTGCCAGCAGCTTAGCTTCCGGAAGGACCCAAATTGGAAAACTGTTTTTT. Its protein product is CASSLASGRTQIGKLFF. The variable domain in full, with the rest retrieved from reference TRBV7-8 and TRBJ1-4, is GAGVSQSPRYKVAKRGQDVALRCDPISGHVSLFWYQQALGQGPEFLTYFQNEAQLDKSGLPSDRFFAERPEGSVSTLKIQRTQQEDSAVYLCASSLASGRTQIGKLFFGSGTQLSVL.

V and J are TRBV6-5 and TRBJ1-3; 12 bases agree with TRBD1. Per the germline V gene, CDR1 is MNHEY and CDR2 is SVGAGI. There are 15 residues in the CDR3. Trimming took 2 bases from V and 11 from J; bases not matched to a gene: 7. The CDR3 spells CASSYLGTGGTSIYF. CDR3 DNA: TGTGCCAGCAGTTACCTAGGGACAGGGGGCACTTCCATATATTTT.

V is TRBV6-5 and J is TRBJ1-3; TRBD1 is a possible D gene (5 bases). V lost 5 bases and J 0 bases, leaving 11 bases between the germline ends. The length of the CDR3 is 15 residues. CDR1 and CDR2 (germline): MNHEY, SVGAGI. The CDR3 loop is CASSTTGYSGNTIYF. CDR3 DNA sequence: TGTGCCAGCAGTACTACAGGATACTCTGGAAACACCATATATTTT.

V gene TRBV5-5 combines with J gene TRBJ2-1, with TRBD1 as a possible D gene (5 bases). V gave up 1 base and J gave up 4 bases, with 15 bases separating them. The CDR3 extends over 16 amino acids. The germline gives CDR1 SGHKS, CDR2 YYEKEE (reference sequence). CDR3 amino acids: CASSLIFGHTYNEQFF. The CDR3 DNA reads as TGTGCCAGCAGCTTGATTTTTGGACATACATACAATGAGCAGTTCTTC.

In nucleotides, the CDR3 is TGTGCCAGTAGTCCCCGATGGACAGGGGTTGACAAAAATACGCAGTATTTT. It codes for CASSPRWTGVDKNTQYF. The rearrangement uses TRBV19 and TRBJ2-3; TRBD1 agrees at 9 bases. The length of the CDR3 is 17 residues. Germline V gene data show CDR1 as LNHDA and CDR2 as SQIVND (reference sequence). V lost 5 bases to trimming and J lost 7 bases; unmatched junction nucleotides: 16.